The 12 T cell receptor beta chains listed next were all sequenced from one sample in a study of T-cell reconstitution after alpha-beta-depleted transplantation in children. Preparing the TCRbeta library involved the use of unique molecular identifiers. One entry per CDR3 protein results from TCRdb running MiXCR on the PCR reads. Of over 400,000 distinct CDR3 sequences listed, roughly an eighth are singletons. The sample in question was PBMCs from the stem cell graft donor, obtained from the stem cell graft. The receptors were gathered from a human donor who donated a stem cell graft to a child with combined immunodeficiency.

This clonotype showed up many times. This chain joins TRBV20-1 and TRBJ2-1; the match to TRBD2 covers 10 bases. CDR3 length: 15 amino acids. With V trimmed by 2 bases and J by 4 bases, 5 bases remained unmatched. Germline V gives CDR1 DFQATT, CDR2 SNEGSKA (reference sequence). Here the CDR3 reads CSARISGRTYNEQFF. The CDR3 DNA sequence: TGCAGTGCTAGAATTAGCGGGAGGACTTACAATGAGCAGTTCTTC.

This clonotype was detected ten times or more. In DNA form, the CDR3 reads TGCAGTGCTAGAGTGGGTGAGCCCTACGAGCAGTACTTC. This translates into CSARVGEPYEQYF. The rearrangement joins TRBV20-1 to TRBJ2-7; D remains unclear. The CDR3 spans 13 residues. Germline lookup yields CDR1 DFQATT and CDR2 SNEGSKA (reference sequence). Trimming removed 1 base from V and 2 bases from J, with 9 bases in between.

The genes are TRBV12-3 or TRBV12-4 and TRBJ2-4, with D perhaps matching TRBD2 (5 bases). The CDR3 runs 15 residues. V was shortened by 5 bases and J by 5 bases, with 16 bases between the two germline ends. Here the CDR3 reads CASSPGKTSENIQYF. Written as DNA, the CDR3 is TGTGCCAGCAGTCCCGGGAAAACATCAGAAAACATTCAGTACTTC.

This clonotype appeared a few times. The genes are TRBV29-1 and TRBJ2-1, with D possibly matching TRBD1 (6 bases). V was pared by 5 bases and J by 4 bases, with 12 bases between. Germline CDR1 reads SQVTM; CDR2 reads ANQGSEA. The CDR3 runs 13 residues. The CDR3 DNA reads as TGCAGCGTTTGGGCAGGGGATTACAATGAGCAGTTCTTC. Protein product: CSVWAGDYNEQFF.

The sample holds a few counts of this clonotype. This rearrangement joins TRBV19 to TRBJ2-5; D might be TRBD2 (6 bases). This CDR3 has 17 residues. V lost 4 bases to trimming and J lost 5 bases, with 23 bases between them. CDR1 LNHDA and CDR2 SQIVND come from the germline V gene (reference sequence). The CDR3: CASSNRVGLRSVETQYF. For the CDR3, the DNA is TGTGCCAGTAGTAATAGAGTGGGACTCCGGAGTGTGGAGACCCAGTACTTC.

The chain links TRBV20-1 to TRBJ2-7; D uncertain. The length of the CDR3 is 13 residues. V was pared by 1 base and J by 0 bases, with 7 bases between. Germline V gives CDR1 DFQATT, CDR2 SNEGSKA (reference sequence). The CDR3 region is CSARALVSYEQYF. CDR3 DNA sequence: TGCAGTGCTAGAGCCCTAGTCTCCTACGAGCAGTACTTC.

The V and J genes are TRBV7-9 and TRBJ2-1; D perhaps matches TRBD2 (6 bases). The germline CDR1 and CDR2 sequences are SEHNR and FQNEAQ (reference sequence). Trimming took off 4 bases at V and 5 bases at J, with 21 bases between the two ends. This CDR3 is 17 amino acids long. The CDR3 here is CASSSTRIGPLNNEQFF. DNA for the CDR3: TGTGCCAGCAGCTCGACTAGGATTGGGCCCCTCAACAATGAGCAGTTCTTC.

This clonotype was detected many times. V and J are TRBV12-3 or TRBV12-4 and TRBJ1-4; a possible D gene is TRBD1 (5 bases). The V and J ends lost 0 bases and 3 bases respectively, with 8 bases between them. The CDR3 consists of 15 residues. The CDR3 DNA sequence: TGTGCCAGCAGTTTAGCTGCAGGGCCTAATGAAAAACTGTTTTTT. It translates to CASSLAAGPNEKLFF.

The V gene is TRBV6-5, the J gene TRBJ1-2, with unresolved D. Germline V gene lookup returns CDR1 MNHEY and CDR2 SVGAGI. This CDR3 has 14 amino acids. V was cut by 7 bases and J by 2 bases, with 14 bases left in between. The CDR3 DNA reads TGTGCCAGCAAAGCCCCGACTCTAAACTATGGCTACACCTTC. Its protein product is CASKAPTLNYGYTF.

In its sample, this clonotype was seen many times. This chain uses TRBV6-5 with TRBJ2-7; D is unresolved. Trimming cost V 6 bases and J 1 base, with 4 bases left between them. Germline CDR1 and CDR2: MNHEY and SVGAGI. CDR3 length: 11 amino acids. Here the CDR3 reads CASRGSYEQYF. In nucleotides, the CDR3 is TGTGCCAGCAGGGGGTCCTACGAGCAGTACTTC.

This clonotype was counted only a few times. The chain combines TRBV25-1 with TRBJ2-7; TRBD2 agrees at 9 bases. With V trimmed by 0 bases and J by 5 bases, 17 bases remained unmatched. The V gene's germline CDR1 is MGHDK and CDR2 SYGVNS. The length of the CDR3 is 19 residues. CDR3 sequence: CASSEYWVLAGPPGDEQYF. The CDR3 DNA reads TGTGCCAGCAGTGAATATTGGGTCCTAGCGGGGCCCCCGGGGGACGAGCAGTACTTC.

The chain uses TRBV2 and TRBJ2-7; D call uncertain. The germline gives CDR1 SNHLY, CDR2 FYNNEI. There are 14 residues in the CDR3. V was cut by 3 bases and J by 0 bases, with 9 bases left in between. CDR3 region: CASSDSTFSYEQYF. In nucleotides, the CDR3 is TGTGCCAGCAGTGATAGCACATTCTCCTACGAGCAGTACTTC.